This TCR beta chain is drawn from a study of metastatic and nonmetastatic thyroid tumors. Study context: Repertoires of blood and of tissue (tumor or nodule) from malignant and benign thyroid patients were compared.

There were no patients who had received any treatment before thyroid surgery. Comments on this clone: Its antigen is currently unknown.

As originally analysed: What underpinned the distant-metastasis classifier for papillary thyroid cancer was the set of CDR3 differences across clinicopathological groups. MiXCR reprocessed the PCR reads for TCRdb. The V and J calls were determined by TCRdb, not by the authors. The repertoire has tens of thousands of clones, roughly 15% of them found once; the top ten carry roughly 6%. The ends were cut back, 4 bases at V and 0 bases at J, with 15 bases in the middle. CDR1 is SGHDT, CDR2 YYEEEE, per germline. The CDR3 is 16 residues long. Study-wide points: Patients with malignant thyroid tumors reportedly had significantly higher TCR beta diversity than those with benign nodules, in blood and tumor.

The sequence derives from a male donor with papillary thyroid cancer or a benign thyroid nodule (not recorded which). Some clones in this sample may be carry-over from other donors' samples. Sequencing used blood. The genes are TRBV5-6 and TRBJ2-3; D remains unclear. CDR3 residues: CASSRPASVSTDTQYF. The DNA of the CDR3 is TGTGCCAGCAGCCGCCCCGCCTCTGTTAGCACAGATACGCAGTATTTT.